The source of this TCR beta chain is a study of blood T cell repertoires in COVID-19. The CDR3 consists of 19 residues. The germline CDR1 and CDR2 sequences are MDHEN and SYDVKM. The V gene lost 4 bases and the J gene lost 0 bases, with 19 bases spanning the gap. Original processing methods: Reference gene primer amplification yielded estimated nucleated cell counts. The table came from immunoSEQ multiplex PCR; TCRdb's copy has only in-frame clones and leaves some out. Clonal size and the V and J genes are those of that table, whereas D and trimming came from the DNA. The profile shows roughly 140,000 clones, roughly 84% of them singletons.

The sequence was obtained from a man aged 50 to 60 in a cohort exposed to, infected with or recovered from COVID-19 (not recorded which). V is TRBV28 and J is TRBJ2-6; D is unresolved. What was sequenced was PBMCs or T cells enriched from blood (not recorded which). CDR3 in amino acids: CASSSRVTRSYSGANVLTF. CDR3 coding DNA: TGTGCCAGCAGTTCCCGGGTCACTCGATCTTACTCTGGGGCCAACGTCCTGACTTTC. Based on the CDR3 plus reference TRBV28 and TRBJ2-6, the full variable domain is DVKVTQSSRYLVKRTGEKVFLECVQDMDHENMFWYRQDPGLGLRLIYFSYDVKMKEKGDIPEGYSVSREKKERFSLILESASTNQTSMYLCASSSRVTRSYSGANVLTFGAGSRLTVL.